This T cell receptor beta chain was captured in a study of T-cell reconstitution after alpha-beta-depleted transplantation in children. Study conclusions and caveats: At day 60, the high TCRbeta diversity found in some patients originated from recipient T cells and thymic progenitors that had survived. One year after transplant, T-cell counts and diversity came mostly from newly produced T cells. Expanded graft clones, several hundred of them, were reportedly the source of alpha-beta T cells about two months after transplant.

V lost 1 base, J lost 2 bases, and 4 bases stayed unmatched. CDR1 and CDR2 from the germline V gene are SGHTA and FQGNSA. This CDR3 has 17 residues. Library preparation (for TCRbeta) was performed with unique molecular identifiers. TCRdb itself ran the PCR reads through MiXCR, one entry per CDR3 protein. The sample holds about 300,000 distinct CDR3 sequences; less than 9.5% are singletons and the top ten take approximately 9%. This clonotype was counted at least ten times. Its antigen is not identified. This sequence joins TRBV7-2 and TRBJ2-7, with 14 bases fitting TRBD2. The sample was peripheral blood, taken 360 days after TCRalphabeta/CD19-depleted stem cell transplant. This sequence was found in a female patient aged 2 to 10 who had a stem cell transplant for Fanconi anemia, so the T cells may come from the graft donor. As DNA, the CDR3 is TGTGCCAGCAGCTTAGGGACTAGCGGGAGGATAGCCTACGAGCAGTACTTC. This codes for CASSLGTSGRIAYEQYF.